A selection of T cell receptor gamma chains follows, all from one sample in a study of Vδ1+ human thymocytes. TCRdb re-called the multiplex PCR reads through CATT. Here the sample spans about 27,000 gamma-chain clones, more than 15% being singletons. Input material: Vdelta1+ gamma-delta thymocytes from the thymus. The receptor source for this set is a boy under two years old who had congenital heart surgery. CDR3s include the opening cysteine and the closing phenylalanine or tryptophan. The size field is filled for only some rows; it gives once, few, many or a size class.

abundance,v_gene,j_gene,CDR3nt,CDR3aa
NA,TRGV3,TRGJP2,TGTGCCACCTGGGACAGAGAAGCAAATAGTAGTGATTGGATCAAGACGTTT,CATWDREANSSDWIKTF
few,TRGV9,TRGJ1/TRGJ2,TGTGCCTTGTGGGAGGCGAGCGATAAGAAACTCTTT,CALWEASDKKLF
few,TRGV8,TRGJP2,TGTGCCACCTTCAATAGTAGTGATTGGATCAAGACGTTT,CATFNSSDWIKTF
NA,TRGV3,TRGJ1/TRGJ2,TGTGCCAAGAATTATTATAAGAAACTCTTT,CAKNYYKKLF
few,TRGV5,TRGJ1/TRGJ2,TGTGCCACCTGGGACAGGCATGGGTTTAAGAAACTCTTT,CATWDRHGFKKLF
few,TRGV4,TRGJ1/TRGJ2,TGTGCCACCTGGGATGGGCCCGTTCATAAGAAACTCTTT,CATWDGPVHKKLF
NA,TRGV9,TRGJ1/TRGJ2,TGTGCCTTGTGGGAGCTTGAGGGTAAGAAACTCTTT,CALWELEGKKLF
NA,TRGV3,TRGJP2,TGTGCCACCTGGGACAGGTCTGGTAGTGATTGGATCAAGACGTTT,CATWDRSGSDWIKTF
few,TRGV8,TRGJP,TGTGCCACCTGGGACGCCGGGGAGTTGGGCAAAAAAATCAAGGTATTT,CATWDAGELGKKIKVF
NA,TRGV5,TRGJ1/TRGJ2,TGTGCCACCTGGGACAGGTCCTGTAAGTATTATAAGAAACTCTTT,CATWDRSCKYYKKLF
NA,TRGV5,TRGJ1/TRGJ2,TGTGCCACCTGGGACCGACGGGAGAATAAGAAACTCTTT,CATWDRRENKKLF
few,TRGV2,TRGJ1/TRGJ2,TGTGCCACCTGGTTCTATAAGAAACTCTTT,CATWFYKKLF
few,TRGV9,TRGJ1/TRGJ2,TGTGCCTTGTCATTTAGGGGGAAACTCTTT,CALSFRGKLF
medium-sized,TRGV9,TRGJ1/TRGJ2,TGTGCCTTGTGGGAGAAGAATTATTATAAGAAACTCTTT,CALWEKNYYKKLF
NA,TRGV9,TRGJ1/TRGJ2,TGTGCCTTGTGGATACTACGACAGAATAAGAAACTCTTT,CALWILRQNKKLF
NA,TRGV8,TRGJ1/TRGJ2,TGTGCCACCTGGGATAGAAGTGTGAAACTCTTT,CATWDRSVKLF